The clone carrying this T cell receptor beta chain was seen more than once but under ten times. The data are from a study of identical twins. The germline V gene encodes CDR1 MNHEY and CDR2 SMNVEV (reference sequence). CDR3 length: 16 residues. With V trimmed by 1 base and J by 6 bases, 6 bases remained unmatched. TCRdb called the 5' RACE reads again in MiXCR, with one record for every CDR3 protein. The sample includes 700,000 or so distinct CDR3 sequences, 8.6% of them seen just once. The sample was also linked to a second study, of yellow fever vaccine responses in identical twins.

This sequence joins TRBV27 and TRBJ2-2; the match to TRBD2 covers 9 bases. Sequencing used PBMCs. The sequence derives from a woman between 18 and 29 years old in good health. The CDR3 sequence is CASSLLGGGAAGELFF. CDR3 DNA sequence: TGTGCCAGCAGTTTATTAGGCGGGGGGGCAGCCGGGGAGCTGTTTTTT.